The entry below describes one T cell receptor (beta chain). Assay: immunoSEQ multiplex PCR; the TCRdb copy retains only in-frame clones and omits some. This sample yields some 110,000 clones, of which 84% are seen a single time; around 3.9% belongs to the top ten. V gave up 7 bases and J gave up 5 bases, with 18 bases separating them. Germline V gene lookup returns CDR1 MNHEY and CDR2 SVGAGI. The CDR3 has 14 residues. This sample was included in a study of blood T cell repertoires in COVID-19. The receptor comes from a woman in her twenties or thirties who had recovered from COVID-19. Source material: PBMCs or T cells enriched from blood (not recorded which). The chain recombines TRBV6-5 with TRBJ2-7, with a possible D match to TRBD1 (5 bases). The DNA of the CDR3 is TGTGCCAGCAAGGACCATAGGGGTACCCACGAGCAGTACTTC. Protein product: CASKDHRGTHEQYF.